The present TCR beta chain was sequenced within a study of blood T cell repertoires in COVID-19. Study background: Samples came from the United States, Italy and Spain, spanning acute and convalescent COVID-19. Sources were T cells, B-cell-depleted T cells, or PBMCs; the material itself was cDNA or gDNA.

The CDR3 runs to 15 residues. Germline V lookup: CDR1 MNHEY, CDR2 SVGAGI. The junction had 14 bases not matched to a gene; V was cut back by 8 bases and J by 7 bases. Under the authors' procedure: The assay estimated nucleated cells by amplifying reference gene primers. Assay used: immunoSEQ multiplex PCR; TCRdb lists only in-frame clones, some missing. The V and J calls and clone size are taken from that table; D and trimming were inferred from the DNA. Counted here are 250,000 to 350,000 clones, approximately 90% occurring once; the ten biggest clones make up around 3%. The chain combines TRBV6-5 with TRBJ1-5, with 7 bases matching TRBD1. Sequencing was carried out using peripheral blood. The sequence was collected from a woman in her 30s with active or convalescent COVID-19. For the CDR3, the DNA is TGTGCCAGCGAAGTCTCCAGGGGGGTTGGGCAGCCCCAGCATTTT. Translated: CASEVSRGVGQPQHF.